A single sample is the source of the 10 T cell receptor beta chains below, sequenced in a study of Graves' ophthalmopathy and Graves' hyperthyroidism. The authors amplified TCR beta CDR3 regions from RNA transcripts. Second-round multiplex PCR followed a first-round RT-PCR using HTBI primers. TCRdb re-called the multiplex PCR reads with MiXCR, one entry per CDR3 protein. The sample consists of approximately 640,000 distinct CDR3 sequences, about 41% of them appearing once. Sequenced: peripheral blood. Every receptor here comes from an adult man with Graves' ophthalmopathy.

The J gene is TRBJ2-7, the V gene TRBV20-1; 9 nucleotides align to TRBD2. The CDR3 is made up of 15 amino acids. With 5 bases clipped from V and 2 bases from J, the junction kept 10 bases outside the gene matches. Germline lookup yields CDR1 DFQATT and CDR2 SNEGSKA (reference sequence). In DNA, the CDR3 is TGCAGTGCTCTCCCTCCGAGCGGGGGGACCTACGAGCAGTACTTC. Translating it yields CSALPPSGGTYEQYF.

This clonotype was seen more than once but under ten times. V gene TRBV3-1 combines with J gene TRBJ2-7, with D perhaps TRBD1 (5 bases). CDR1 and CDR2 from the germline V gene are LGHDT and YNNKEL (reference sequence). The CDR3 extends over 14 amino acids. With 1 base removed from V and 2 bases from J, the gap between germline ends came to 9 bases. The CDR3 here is CASSQGGLTYEQYF. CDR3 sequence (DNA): TGTGCCAGCAGCCAAGGGGGCCTAACCTACGAGCAGTACTTC.

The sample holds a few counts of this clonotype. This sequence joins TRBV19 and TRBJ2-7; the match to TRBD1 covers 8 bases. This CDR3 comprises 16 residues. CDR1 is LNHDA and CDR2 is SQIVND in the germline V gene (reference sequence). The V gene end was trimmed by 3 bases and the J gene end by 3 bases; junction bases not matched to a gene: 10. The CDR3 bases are TGTGCCAGTAGTATCACTTTGGACAGGGCCCACTACGAGCAGTACTTC. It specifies CASSITLDRAHYEQYF.

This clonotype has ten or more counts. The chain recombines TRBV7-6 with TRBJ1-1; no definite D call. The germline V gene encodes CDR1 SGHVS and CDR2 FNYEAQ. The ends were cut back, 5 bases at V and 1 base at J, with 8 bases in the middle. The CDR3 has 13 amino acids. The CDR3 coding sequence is TGTGCCAGCAGCGCAACTGAGAACACTGAAGCTTTCTTT. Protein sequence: CASSATENTEAFF.

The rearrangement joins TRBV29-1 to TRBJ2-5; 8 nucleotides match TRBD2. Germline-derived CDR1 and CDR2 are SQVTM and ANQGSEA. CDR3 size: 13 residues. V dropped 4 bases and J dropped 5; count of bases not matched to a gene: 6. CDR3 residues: CSVAREGWETQYF. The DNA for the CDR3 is TGCAGCGTTGCCCGGGAGGGTTGGGAGACCCAGTACTTC.

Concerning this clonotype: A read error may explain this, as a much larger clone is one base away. The CDR3 loop is CASGRVPGELFF. CDR3 DNA: TGTGCCAGCGGGAGGGTGCCCGGGGAGCTGTTTTTT. The chain links TRBV2 to TRBJ2-2, with 7 bases matching TRBD2. With V trimmed by 8 bases and J by 6 bases, 3 bases remained unmatched. CDR3 length equals 12 residues. In germline, CDR1 is SNHLY, CDR2 FYNNEI.

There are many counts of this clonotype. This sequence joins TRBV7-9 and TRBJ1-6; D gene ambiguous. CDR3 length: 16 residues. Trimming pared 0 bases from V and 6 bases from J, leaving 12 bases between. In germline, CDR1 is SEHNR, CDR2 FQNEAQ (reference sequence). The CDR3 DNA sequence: TGTGCCAGCAGCTTAGCCGATTTCCAGATTAATTCACCCCTCCACTTT. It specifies CASSLADFQINSPLHF.

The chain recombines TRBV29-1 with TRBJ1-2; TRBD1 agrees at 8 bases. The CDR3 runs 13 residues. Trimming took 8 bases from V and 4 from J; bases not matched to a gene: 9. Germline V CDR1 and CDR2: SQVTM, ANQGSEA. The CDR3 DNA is TGCAGCCAGGGAGGCACAGGGGGCTATGGCTACACCTTC. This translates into CSQGGTGGYGYTF.

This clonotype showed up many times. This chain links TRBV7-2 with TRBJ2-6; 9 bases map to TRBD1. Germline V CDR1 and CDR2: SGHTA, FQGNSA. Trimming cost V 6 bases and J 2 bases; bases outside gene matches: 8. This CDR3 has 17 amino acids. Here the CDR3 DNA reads TGTGCCAGCAGACCGGGACAGGGTGTCGCTGGGGCCAACGTCCTGACTTTC. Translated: CASRPGQGVAGANVLTF. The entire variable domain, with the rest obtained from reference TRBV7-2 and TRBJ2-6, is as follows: GAGVSQSPSNKVTEKGKDVELRCDPISGHTALYWYRQSLGQGLEFLIYFQGNSAPDKSGLPSDRFSAERTGGSVSTLTIQRTQQEDSAVYLCASRPGQGVAGANVLTFGAGSRLTVL.

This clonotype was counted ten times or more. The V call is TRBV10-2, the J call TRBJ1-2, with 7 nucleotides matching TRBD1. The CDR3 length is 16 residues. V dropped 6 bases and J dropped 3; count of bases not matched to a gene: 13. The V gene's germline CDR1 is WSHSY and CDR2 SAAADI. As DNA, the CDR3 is TGCGCCAGCAGCGACAGGGCGCGGGGAAGGGACTATGGCTACACCTTC. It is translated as CASSDRARGRDYGYTF.